Presented here are 7 T cell receptor beta chains from one specimen sequenced in a study of T-cell memory formation after mild COVID-19. TCRdb reprocessed the 5' RACE reads via MiXCR and lists one record per CDR3 protein. The data show 270,000 or so distinct CDR3 sequences, with roughly 18% seen just once and roughly 23% held by the top ten. The material sequenced was PBMCs or a T cell subset sorted from them (not recorded which). The receptors come from a man younger than 35 who had mild COVID-19 (a few samples of this study predate the infection). Cell type and time point are not known.

The chain joins TRBV3-1 to TRBJ2-1; either TRBD1 or TRBD2 may supply D (7 bases each). CDR1 is LGHDT and CDR2 is YNNKEL in the germline V gene (reference sequence). V gave up 3 bases and J gave up 12 bases, with 21 bases separating them. The CDR3 contains 15 residues. CDR3 amino acids: CASSHEAQGRVGQFF. The CDR3 bases are TGTGCCAGCAGCCACGAGGCACAGGGGAGGGTCGGGCAGTTCTTC.

The chain recombines TRBV18 with TRBJ2-7; no definite D call. Germline lookup yields CDR1 KGHSH and CDR2 LQKENI. The CDR3 contains 14 residues. Trimming shortened V by 4 bases and J by 0 bases, and 10 bases separated the two germline ends. For the CDR3, the DNA is TGTGCCAGCTCACAACATCCCCCCTCCTACGAGCAGTACGTC. Translation gives CASSQHPPSYEQYV.

This chain uses TRBV20-1 with TRBJ2-6; a possible D gene is TRBD1 (5 bases). This CDR3 spans 14 amino acids. Per the germline V gene, CDR1 is DFQATT and CDR2 is SNEGSKA (reference sequence). The V gene lost 3 bases and the J gene lost 3 bases, with 9 bases spanning the gap. CDR3 in amino acids: CSASTGSGANVLTF. The CDR3 region has the DNA TGCAGTGCTAGCACAGGTAGTGGGGCCAACGTCCTGACTTTC.

This clonotype was seen a handful of times. The rearrangement uses TRBV12-3 or TRBV12-4 and TRBJ1-1; D ambiguous. The V and J ends lost 2 bases and 3 bases respectively, with 7 bases between them. There are 13 residues in the CDR3. CDR3 bases: TGTGCCAGCAGTTTACGTTGGGACACTGAAGCTTTCTTT. Protein product: CASSLRWDTEAFF.

This clonotype was detected a few times. The chain employs TRBV4-3 and TRBJ2-7; D is unclear. There are 12 residues in the CDR3. Trimming cost V 1 base and J 2 bases, with 3 bases left between them. CDR1 and CDR2 (germline): LGHNA, YSLEER. Written as DNA, the CDR3 is TGCGCCAGCAGCCAAGTTACCTACGAGCAGTACGTC. Translating it yields CASSQVTYEQYV.

This clonotype was counted at least ten times. The chain combines TRBV7-2 with TRBJ1-5; unclear D gene. This CDR3 is built from 12 residues. Trimming left V 1 base short and J 6 bases short, with 4 bases between. Germline CDR1 is SGHTA and CDR2 is FQGNSA. As DNA, the CDR3 is TGTGCCAGCAGCTTAGAGGGTCAGCCCCAGCATTTT. As protein: CASSLEGQPQHF. The entire variable domain, with the rest obtained from reference TRBV7-2 and TRBJ1-5, is as follows: GAGVSQSPSNKVTEKGKDVELRCDPISGHTALYWYRQSLGQGLEFLIYFQGNSAPDKSGLPSDRFSAERTGGSVSTLTIQRTQQEDSAVYLCASSLEGQPQHFGDGTRLSIL.

This clonotype appeared a few times. The rearrangement uses TRBV5-5 and TRBJ1-3; D unclear. Trimming left V 4 bases short and J 0 bases short, with 11 bases between. Per germline, CDR1 SGHKS and CDR2 YYEKEE (reference sequence). The CDR3 extends over 15 amino acids. CDR3 sequence: CASSPDPHSGNTIYF. The CDR3 bases are TGTGCCAGCAGCCCCGACCCTCACTCTGGAAACACCATATATTTT.